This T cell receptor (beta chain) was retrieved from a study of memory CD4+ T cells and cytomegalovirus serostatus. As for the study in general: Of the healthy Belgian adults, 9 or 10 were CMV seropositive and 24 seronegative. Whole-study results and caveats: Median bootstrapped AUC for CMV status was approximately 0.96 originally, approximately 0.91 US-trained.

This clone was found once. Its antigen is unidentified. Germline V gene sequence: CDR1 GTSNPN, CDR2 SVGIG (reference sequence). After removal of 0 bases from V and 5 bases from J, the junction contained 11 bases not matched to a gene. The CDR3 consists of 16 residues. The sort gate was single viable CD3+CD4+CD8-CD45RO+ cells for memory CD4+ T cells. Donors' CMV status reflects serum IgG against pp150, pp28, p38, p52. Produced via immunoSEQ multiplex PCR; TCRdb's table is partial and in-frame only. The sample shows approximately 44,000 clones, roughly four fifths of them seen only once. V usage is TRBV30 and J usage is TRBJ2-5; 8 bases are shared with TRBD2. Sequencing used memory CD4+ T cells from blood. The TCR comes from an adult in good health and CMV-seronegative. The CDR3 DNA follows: TGTGCCTGGAGTGTGGGAGCTAGCGGGCTCGGGGAGACCCAGTACTTC. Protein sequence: CAWSVGASGLGETQYF.